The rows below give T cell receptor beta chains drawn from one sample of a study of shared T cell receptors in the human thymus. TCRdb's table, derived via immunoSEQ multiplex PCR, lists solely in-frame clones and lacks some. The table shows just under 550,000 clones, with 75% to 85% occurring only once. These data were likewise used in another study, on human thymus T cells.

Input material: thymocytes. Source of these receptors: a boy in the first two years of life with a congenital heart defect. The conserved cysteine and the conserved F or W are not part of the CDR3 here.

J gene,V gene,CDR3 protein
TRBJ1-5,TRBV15,ATSRGEDQPQH
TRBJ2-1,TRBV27,ASSGTSGSYEQF
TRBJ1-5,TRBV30,AWRDHRGLGNQPQH
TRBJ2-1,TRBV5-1,ASSTRTSGFISSYNEQF
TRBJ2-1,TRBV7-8,ASSTGAGGTYNEQF
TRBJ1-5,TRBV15,ATSRDPRDRGYSNQPQH
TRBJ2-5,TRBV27,ASSRSQDQETQY
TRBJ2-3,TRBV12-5,ASGLVLSSGRKSTDTQY
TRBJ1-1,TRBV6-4,ASMFTSAAF
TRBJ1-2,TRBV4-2,ASSQDHRDRGTDGYT
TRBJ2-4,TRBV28,ASSPRSAKNIQY
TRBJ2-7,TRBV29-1,SVEGGVRGRNEQY
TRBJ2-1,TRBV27,ASRMTAKLGRRSYNEQF
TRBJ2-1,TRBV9,ASSVGDRSGYNEQF
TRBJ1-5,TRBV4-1,ASSQDQQPHQPQH
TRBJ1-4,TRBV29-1,SALPGRPNEKLF
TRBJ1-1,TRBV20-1,SAQTDTEAF
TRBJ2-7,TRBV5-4,ASSLEAGRDSRYEQY
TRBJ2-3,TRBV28,ASGEGDTQY
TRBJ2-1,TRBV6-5,ASSRGGDNEQF
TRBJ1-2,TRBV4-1,ASSQPHEGWGNYGYT
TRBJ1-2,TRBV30,AWSTLTRGYT
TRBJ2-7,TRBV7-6,ASSLDNRGSGRLAYEQY
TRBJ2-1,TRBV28,ASSLDLGGPNEQF
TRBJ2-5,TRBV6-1,ASSERGARETQY
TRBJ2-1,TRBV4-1,ASSPGTGVDSYNEQF
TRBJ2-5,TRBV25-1,ASTQTGRETQY
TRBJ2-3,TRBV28,ASRVLAGVGDTDTQY
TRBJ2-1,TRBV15,ATSEGVSEQF
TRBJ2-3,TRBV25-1,ASSPSGRGSTDTQY
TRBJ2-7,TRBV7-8,ASSLASSGVFLYEQY
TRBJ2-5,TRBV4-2,ASSPGRAGQETQY
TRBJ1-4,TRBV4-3,ASSQDRSTNEKLF
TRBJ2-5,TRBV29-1,SVGATGTEETQY
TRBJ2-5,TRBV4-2,ASSQDGAGGETQY
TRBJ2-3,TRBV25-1,ASSAGTDTQY
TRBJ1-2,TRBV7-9,ASSLTRGGRRRGYT
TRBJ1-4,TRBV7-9,ASSHDSPTNEKLF
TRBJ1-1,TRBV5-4,ASTLSGDGLDYTEAF
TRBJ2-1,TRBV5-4,ASSWEGSYNEQF
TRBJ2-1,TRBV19,ASSIIESYHNEQF
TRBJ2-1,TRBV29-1,SVWRLAGRNEQF
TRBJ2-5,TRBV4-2,ASSQEARGGETQY
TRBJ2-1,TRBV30,AWSVRTRVYNEQF
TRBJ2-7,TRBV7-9,ASSLVGEVTYEQY
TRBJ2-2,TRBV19,ASNWASRTGELF
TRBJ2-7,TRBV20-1,TRGQTYEQY
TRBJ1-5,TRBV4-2,ASSRLGGNGKGNQPQH
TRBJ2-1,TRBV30,AWRTRVAGSPKQF
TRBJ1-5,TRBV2,ASSEGGGTVPPQH
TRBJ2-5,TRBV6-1,ASSERGTGIQETQY
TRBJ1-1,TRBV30,AWREGQMNTEAF
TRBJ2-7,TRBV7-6,ASSLGVSTNHSSYEQY